This entry lists 26 T cell receptor beta chains sequenced from one sample in a study of a mutant IDH1 vaccine in newly diagnosed glioma. Time point specified: week 35, safety follow-up. Alongside topical imiquimod, each dose of vaccine comprised 300 ug of mutant IDH1 20-mer peptide. Clones were read by immunoSEQ multiplex PCR, and TCRdb kept only the in-frame ones, dropping some. Of over 55,000 clones listed, roughly 79% are singletons. No antigen has been identified for these receptors. The input for sequencing was PBMCs, taken from a glioma patient whose treatment included an IDH1 peptide vaccine. The receptors come from a man aged 40-49 years with glioma.

The chain recombines TRBV19 with TRBJ1-4; the D is unclear. V was trimmed by 5 bases and J by 3 bases, leaving 7 bases between them. The CDR3 spans 13 residues. From germline, CDR1 is LNHDA and CDR2 SQIVND (reference sequence). The CDR3 nucleotides read TGTGCCAGTAGTCCCGGGCCTAATGAAAAACTGTTTTTT. Its translation: CASSPGPNEKLFF. The complete variable domain, with remaining parts taken from reference TRBV19 and TRBJ1-4, reads DGGITQSPKYLFRKEGQNVTLSCEQNLNHDAMYWYRQDPGQGLRLIYYSQIVNDFQKGDIAEGYSVSREKKESFPLTVTSAQKNPTAFYLCASSPGPNEKLFFGSGTQLSVL.

This chain connects TRBV7-2 to TRBJ2-5, with D hard to call. V gave up 1 base and J gave up 5 bases, with 5 bases separating them. Per germline, CDR1 SGHTA and CDR2 FQGNSA. The CDR3 extends over 12 amino acids. The CDR3 DNA follows: TGTGCCAGCAGCTTAGGAAGTGAGACCCAGTACTTC. This codes for CASSLGSETQYF.

The chain couples TRBV15 to TRBJ2-7; 8 positions agree with TRBD2. This CDR3 has 16 residues. Per the germline V gene, CDR1 is LNHNV and CDR2 is YYDKDF (reference sequence). Trimming at V came to 1 base and at J to 2 bases, leaving 7 bases not matched to a gene. The CDR3 nucleotides are TGTGCCACCAGCAGAGCAGGACTAGCAGGGACCTACGAGCAGTACTTC. Its translation: CATSRAGLAGTYEQYF.

The chain uses TRBV2 and TRBJ1-1; D is possibly TRBD1 (5 bases). The CDR3 runs 14 residues. V lost 5 bases and J 0 bases, leaving 10 bases between the germline ends. The germline gives CDR1 SNHLY, CDR2 FYNNEI. The CDR3, as DNA: TGTGCCAGCAGTAAAGACAGAATGAACACTGAAGCTTTCTTT. It codes for CASSKDRMNTEAFF.

The chain has TRBV2 and TRBJ2-3; 7 nucleotides agree with TRBD2. The V and J ends lost 5 bases and 4 bases, in that order; junction bases with no gene match: 6. Germline-derived CDR1 and CDR2 are SNHLY and FYNNEI. There are 14 residues in the CDR3. CDR3 amino acids: CASSLSGVSDTQYF. The DNA of the CDR3 is TGTGCCAGCAGTCTAAGCGGGGTATCAGATACGCAGTATTTT.

This chain links TRBV9 with TRBJ1-1, with 8 nucleotides matching TRBD1. CDR3 size: 17 residues. Germline V gives CDR1 SGDLS, CDR2 YYNGEE. J was trimmed by 0 bases and V by 4 bases; bases with no gene match: 11. CDR3 sequence (DNA): TGTGCCAGCAGCACCCGAGGGGGGACAGGAGTGAACACTGAAGCTTTCTTT. Amino acids: CASSTRGGTGVNTEAFF.

The chain employs TRBV7-9 and TRBJ2-2; D unresolved. Trimming left V 1 base short and J 6 bases short, with 9 bases between. Per germline, CDR1 SEHNR and CDR2 FQNEAQ (reference sequence). The CDR3 is made up of 14 amino acids. CDR3 sequence reads: CASSLVRTSGELFF. The CDR3 DNA is TGTGCCAGCAGCTTAGTAAGGACCTCCGGGGAGCTGTTTTTT.

The chain links TRBV7-2 to TRBJ2-4; possibly TRBD2 for D (6 bases). Germline-derived CDR1 and CDR2 are SGHTA and FQGNSA. This CDR3 is 14 amino acids long. Trimming cost V 1 base and J 7 bases, with 11 bases left between them. Written as DNA, the CDR3 is TGTGCCAGCAGCTTAGGGCAGCGGGCGAACATTCAGTACTTC. Translated: CASSLGQRANIQYF. The full variable domain, with the rest looked up from reference TRBV7-2 and TRBJ2-4, is GAGVSQSPSNKVTEKGKDVELRCDPISGHTALYWYRQSLGQGLEFLIYFQGNSAPDKSGLPSDRFSAERTGGSVSTLTIQRTQQEDSAVYLCASSLGQRANIQYFGAGTRLSVL.

This clone appeared a few times. The chain employs TRBV5-6 and TRBJ2-7; TRBD1 matches 8 bases. This CDR3 is 13 amino acids long. CDR1 and CDR2 (germline): SGHDT, YYEEEE. V lost 5 bases, J lost 5 bases, and 6 bases stayed unmatched. This CDR3 reads CASSSDRADEQYF. The CDR3 region has the DNA TGTGCCAGCAGTTCGGACAGGGCTGACGAGCAGTACTTC.

J is TRBJ2-7 and V is TRBV4-2, with D maybe TRBD2 (6 bases). The germline gives CDR1 LGHNA, CDR2 YNFKEQ. The CDR3 totals 15 residues. V lost 1 base, J lost 2 bases, and 12 bases lay in between. The CDR3 coding sequence is TGTGCCAGCAGCCAAGCATCGGGGGACCCCTACGAGCAGTACTTC. Translating gives CASSQASGDPYEQYF.

The chain employs TRBV11-2 and TRBJ2-7; 7 bases match TRBD2. The CDR3 has 14 residues. CDR1 and CDR2 from the germline V gene are SGHAT and FQNNGV. V lost 2 bases and J lost 3; bases outside the gene matches: 4. The CDR3 DNA reads TGTGCCAGCAGCTTACTAGCGGCCCACTACGAGCAGTACTTC. Translated, it gives CASSLLAAHYEQYF. The full variable domain, with the rest looked up from reference TRBV11-2 and TRBJ2-7, is EAGVAQSPRYKIIEKRQSVAFWCNPISGHATLYWYQQILGQGPKLLIQFQNNGVVDDSQLPKDRFSAERLKGVDSTLKIQPAKLEDSAVYLCASSLLAAHYEQYFGPGTRLTVT.

The rearrangement links TRBV5-4 to TRBJ2-1; D gene unclear. V lost 4 bases to trimming and J lost 8 bases, with 16 bases between them. The CDR3 covers 14 residues. Germline CDR1 SGHNT, CDR2 YYREEE (reference sequence). Here the CDR3 DNA reads TGTGCCAGCAGCACCCCCCGAGGTCCCTATGAGCAGTTCTTC. It codes for CASSTPRGPYEQFF.

This chain's CDR3 is CASSRGQALGANVLTF. The DNA of the CDR3 is TGCGCCAGCAGCCGAGGACAGGCCCTAGGGGCCAACGTCCTGACTTTC. This chain joins TRBV4-3 and TRBJ2-6; 7 nucleotides agree with TRBD1. This CDR3 spans 16 amino acids. Unmatched junction bases numbered 7, after V lost 4 bases and J lost 4 bases. Germline V gene sequence: CDR1 LGHNA, CDR2 YSLEER.

This chain connects TRBV7-3 to TRBJ2-1; tentatively, D is TRBD2 (6 bases). Germline V gene data show CDR1 as SGHTA and CDR2 as FQGTGA. The CDR3 extends over 13 amino acids. V was cut by 8 bases and J by 2 bases, with 10 bases left in between. The CDR3 reads CASSSGAYNEQFF. The CDR3 bases are TGTGCCAGCTCCTCGGGGGCCTACAATGAGCAGTTCTTC.

The rearrangement uses TRBV29-1 and TRBJ1-4, with 7 bases identical to TRBD1. Germline trimming cut 4 bases from V and 5 bases from J; bases unmatched to any gene: 7. Germline CDR1 SQVTM, CDR2 ANQGSEA. The CDR3 contains 14 residues. The CDR3 spells CSVGLQGRNEKLFF. DNA of the CDR3: TGCAGCGTTGGGTTACAGGGGAGGAATGAAAAACTGTTTTTT.

This clone turned up a few times. J is TRBJ2-2 and V is TRBV6-6; no reliable D call. The ends were cut back, 3 bases at V and 0 bases at J, with 8 bases in the middle. The CDR3 spans 15 residues. Germline V CDR1 and CDR2: MNHNY, SVGAGI (reference sequence). As DNA, the CDR3 is TGTGCCAGCAGTTATCGACACCCGAACACCGGGGAGCTGTTTTTT. This codes for CASSYRHPNTGELFF.

The chain carries TRBV7-9 and TRBJ1-4; 7 nucleotides match TRBD1. After removal of 5 bases from V and 9 bases from J, the junction contained 18 bases not matched to a gene. This CDR3 has 17 residues. Germline V lookup: CDR1 SEHNR, CDR2 FQNEAQ (reference sequence). The DNA of the CDR3 is TGTGCCAGCAGCGAACCCCGGTCCGGACAGGAGACGAAAAAACTGTTTTTT. Translating gives CASSEPRSGQETKKLFF.

The chain uses TRBV5-4 and TRBJ1-2, with D perhaps TRBD1 (5 bases). Germline CDR1 reads SGHNT; CDR2 reads YYREEE (reference sequence). This CDR3 spans 14 amino acids. Between the trimmed V and J ends, which lost 2 bases and 2 bases, there was a span of 10 bases. The CDR3 DNA follows: TGTGCCAGCAGCTTCGACGGGGCAAACTATGGCTACACCTTC. Translation gives CASSFDGANYGYTF.

The chain employs TRBV7-2 and TRBJ2-1, with D uncertain. CDR3 length: 11 residues. CDR1 and CDR2 (germline): SGHTA, FQGNSA. V dropped 1 base and J dropped 9 bases, with 4 bases sitting between them. CDR3: CASSLEIEQFF. DNA of the CDR3: TGTGCCAGCAGCTTAGAAATTGAGCAGTTCTTC.

This clone was detected a few times. This rearrangement joins TRBV10-3 to TRBJ2-2, with 11 bases identical to TRBD1. V was clipped by 10 bases and J by 3 bases; unmatched bases: 4. Germline V CDR1 and CDR2: ENHRY, SYGVKD. There are 14 residues in the CDR3. The CDR3 spells CATGGQGDTGELFF. CDR3 bases: TGTGCCACCGGGGGACAGGGGGACACCGGGGAGCTGTTTTTT.

The chain joins TRBV27 to TRBJ2-7, with D tentatively TRBD1 (6 bases). Per germline, CDR1 MNHEY and CDR2 SMNVEV (reference sequence). Trimming took off 8 bases at V and 0 bases at J, with 11 bases between the two ends. The CDR3 is 13 residues long. CDR3 residues: CASDRDNSYEQYF. As DNA, the CDR3 is TGTGCCAGCGACCGGGACAACTCCTACGAGCAGTACTTC.

This chain links TRBV4-3 with TRBJ2-7; D tentatively fits TRBD1 or TRBD2 (5 bases each). Germline assignment: CDR1 LGHNA and CDR2 YSLEER. The CDR3 sequence is 14 residues long. Trimming stripped 3 bases from V and 2 bases from J, with 11 bases between. The CDR3 is CASSQRDGTYEQYF. The DNA for the CDR3 is TGCGCCAGCAGCCAGAGGGACGGAACCTACGAGCAGTACTTC.

The rearrangement joins TRBV5-6 to TRBJ2-1, with D maybe TRBD1 (5 bases). Germline-derived CDR1 and CDR2 are SGHDT and YYEEEE. This CDR3 has 13 amino acids. V was cut by 2 bases and J by 5 bases, with 8 bases left in between. In nucleotides, the CDR3 is TGTGCCAGCAGCTTTACAGGTAACAATGAGCAGTTCTTC. This encodes CASSFTGNNEQFF.

This clone was observed a few times. The rearrangement links TRBV4-3 to TRBJ2-2; D uncertain. The germline V gene has CDR1 LGHNA and CDR2 YSLEER. The CDR3 loop spans 14 amino acids. V was clipped by 4 bases and J by 1 base, with 7 bases between them. CDR3 coding DNA: TGCGCCAGCAGCCTACAGATGAACACCGGGGAGCTGTTTTTT. It translates to CASSLQMNTGELFF.

In DNA, the CDR3 is TGTGCCAGCAGCTTGGTCGCCTCCTACGAGCAGTACTTC. Its protein is CASSLVASYEQYF. V usage is TRBV5-5 and J usage is TRBJ2-7; the D is unclear. The CDR3 runs to 13 residues. CDR1 is SGHKS, CDR2 YYEKEE, per germline (reference sequence). The V and J ends lost 0 bases and 0 bases respectively, with 4 bases between them.

The J gene is TRBJ2-1, the V gene TRBV4-3; 7 nucleotides agree with TRBD1. Per germline, CDR1 LGHNA and CDR2 YSLEER. CDR3 length equals 16 residues. With 0 bases clipped from V and 10 bases from J, the junction kept 12 bases outside the gene matches. The CDR3 coding sequence is TGCGCCAGCAGCCAAGATCGGGACAGCAGCTTTTTGGAGCAGTTCTTC. Encoded protein: CASSQDRDSSFLEQFF.